This TCR beta chain derives from a study of blood T cell repertoires in COVID-19. Germline V gives CDR1 MDHEN, CDR2 SYDVKM. This CDR3 contains 14 residues. Trimming stripped 6 bases from V and 2 bases from J, with 14 bases between. Assay: immunoSEQ multiplex PCR; the TCRdb copy retains only in-frame clones and omits some. The sample shows about 88,000 clones, 75% to 90% of them seen only once. The sequence came from a man older than 75 with acute or convalescent COVID-19. The chain joins TRBV28 to TRBJ2-7, with D perhaps matching TRBD1 (6 bases). The sequenced sample was peripheral blood. The CDR3 coding sequence is TGTGCCAGCAGGGCCGGGACATCTCCCTACGAGCAGTACTTC. Translated, it gives CASRAGTSPYEQYF.